This T cell receptor beta chain was identified during a study of CD8 T cells in Susac syndrome. The RNA input was roughly 0.45 to 1 ug, and it was reverse transcribed with random hexamers. From the immunoSEQ multiplex PCR reads, TCRdb called clonotypes with MiXCR, one entry per CDR3 protein. In the table there are around 150,000 distinct CDR3 sequences, 93% of which are singletons. The J segment lost 0 bases and the V segment lost 4 bases, leaving 6 bases of the junction unmatched. Germline assignment: CDR1 SGHRS and CDR2 YFSETQ. The CDR3 has 17 amino acids. The chain is built from TRBV5-1 and TRBJ2-6; 8 bases line up with TRBD1. The sample was CD4+ T cells from PBMCs. This TCR was sampled from a human donor in good health. CDR3 residues: CASSPGQVDSGANVLTF. In nucleotides, the CDR3 is TGCGCCAGCAGCCCGGGACAGGTAGACTCTGGGGCCAACGTCCTGACTTTC.